This is a list of T cell receptor beta chains from one sample in a study of shared clonotypes between healthy human individuals. Profiling relied on immunoSEQ multiplex PCR, and the TCRdb table lists in-frame clones only, not all of them. This table holds 2.3 million or so clones, approximately 95% found once. Material: naive CD4+ T cells from PBMCs. Every receptor here comes from a man in his late teens or twenties in good health. Some clones in this sample may be carry-over from other donors' samples. CDR3s include the opening cysteine and the closing phenylalanine or tryptophan. D genes are given only for firm matches. A clone size is listed for some rows: how often the clone was seen (once, few, many), or a class if it is expanded.

D	size	V	J	CDR3	DNA
TRBD2	.	TRBV11-2	TRBJ2-1	CASSLVAGAYHEQFF	TGTGCCAGCAGCTTAGTGGCGGGAGCGTATCATGAGCAGTTCTTC
TRBD1	.	TRBV5-1	TRBJ2-5	CASSPDRGGETQYF	TGCGCCAGCAGTCCCGACAGGGGCGGAGAGACCCAGTACTTC
TRBD1	.	TRBV7-9	TRBJ1-3	CASSPRDRGTGNTIYF	TGTGCCAGCAGCCCCCGGGACAGGGGCACTGGAAACACCATATATTTT
.	.	TRBV6-1	TRBJ1-2	CASSGQNYGYTF	TGTGCCAGTTCCGGACAGAACTATGGCTACACCTTC
.	.	TRBV5-1	TRBJ2-5	CASSWGSKETQYF	TGCGCCAGCAGCTGGGGGTCAAAAGAGACCCAGTACTTC
TRBD1	.	TRBV29-1	TRBJ2-1	CSVGGAGQAYNEQFF	TGCAGCGTTGGGGGTGCGGGACAGGCCTACAATGAGCAGTTCTTC
TRBD1	.	TRBV13	TRBJ2-7	CASSDSGTVVYEQYF	TGTGCCAGCAGCGATTCCGGGACAGTGGTCTACGAGCAGTACTTC
TRBD1	.	TRBV5-1	TRBJ1-3	CASSLDRARTIYF	TGCGCCAGCAGCCTGGACAGGGCGCGCACCATATATTTT
TRBD1	.	TRBV10-2	TRBJ2-3	CASGRDRYDTQYF	TGCGCCAGCGGAAGGGACAGGTACGATACGCAGTATTTT
TRBD2	.	TRBV7-9	TRBJ2-1	CASSLGLAGDEQFF	TGTGCCAGCAGCTTAGGACTAGCGGGAGATGAGCAGTTCTTC
TRBD1	.	TRBV28	TRBJ1-4	CASRGQGVATNEKLFF	TGTGCCAGCAGAGGACAGGGCGTCGCAACTAATGAAAAACTGTTTTTT
TRBD1	.	TRBV28	TRBJ2-7	CASSSTGTGPYEQYF	TGTGCCAGCAGTTCGACCGGGACAGGGCCCTACGAGCAGTACTTC
TRBD1	.	TRBV7-3	TRBJ2-5	CASSWGTGGKTQYF	TGTGCCAGCAGCTGGGGGACAGGGGGAAAGACCCAGTACTTC
TRBD2	once	TRBV29-1	TRBJ2-7	CSVGTSAEQYF	TGCAGCGTGGGGACTAGTGCCGAGCAGTACTTC
TRBD1	.	TRBV9	TRBJ2-7	CASSVADRGLYEQYF	TGTGCCAGCAGCGTAGCGGACAGGGGGCTATACGAGCAGTACTTC
.	.	TRBV6-5	TRBJ2-7	CASSYSRGSYEQYF	TGTGCCAGCAGTTACTCGCGGGGCTCTTACGAGCAGTACTTC
.	few	TRBV9	TRBJ1-1	CASSGPARTEAFF	TGTGCCAGCAGCGGTCCAGCGCGGACTGAAGCTTTCTTT
.	.	TRBV7-8	TRBJ2-7	CASSLLDYEQYF	TGTGCCAGCAGCTTACTGGATTACGAGCAGTACTTC
TRBD2	.	TRBV19	TRBJ2-3	CASSRLAGVEDTQYF	TGTGCCAGTAGTAGACTAGCGGGAGTGGAAGATACGCAGTATTTT
.	.	TRBV28	TRBJ2-5	CASRRGTGGTQYF	TGTGCCAGCAGACGCGGGACGGGTGGGACCCAGTACTTC
TRBD2	.	TRBV5-1	TRBJ2-1	CASSPGTSGTDEQFF	TGCGCCAGCAGCCCAGGGACTAGCGGGACCGATGAGCAGTTCTTC
.	.	TRBV18	TRBJ2-2	CASSPFGATGELFF	TGTGCCAGCTCTCCCTTCGGGGCCACCGGGGAGCTGTTTTTT
TRBD2	.	TRBV11-2	TRBJ2-2	CASSSTGWGSGTNTGELFF	TGTGCCAGCAGCTCAACTGGGTGGGGTAGCGGGACGAACACCGGGGAGCTGTTTTTT
.	.	TRBV28	TRBJ2-3	CASSTGSSSTDTQYF	TGTGCCAGCAGCACCGGGTCCAGCAGCACAGATACGCAGTATTTT
.	.	TRBV12-1	TRBJ1-4	CASSTICLTNEKLFF	TGTGCCAGCAGCACCATCTGTTTAACTAATGAAAAACTGTTTTTT
.	.	TRBV14	TRBJ2-5	CASSQDVFLKTQYF	TGTGCCAGCAGCCAAGATGTCTTTCTTAAGACCCAGTACTTC
.	.	TRBV18	TRBJ1-1	CASSPPGTDSEAFF	TGTGCCAGCTCACCACCCGGGACGGACAGTGAAGCTTTCTTT
.	.	TRBV5-1	TRBJ2-7	CASSLSGTPSSYEQYF	TGCGCCAGCAGCTTATCCGGGACCCCGAGCTCCTACGAGCAGTACTTC
TRBD1	.	TRBV10-3	TRBJ1-1	CAISSPGQGTPEAFF	TGTGCCATCAGTTCTCCGGGACAGGGGACGCCAGAAGCTTTCTTT
TRBD1	.	TRBV10-3	TRBJ1-3	CAIREQGARRNTIYF	TGTGCCATCAGAGAACAGGGGGCTAGAAGAAACACCATATATTTT